The next 19 T cell receptor beta chains were all read from a single sample in a study of cytomegalovirus exposure and HLA in healthy donors. The PCR contained 60 Vbeta and 13 Jbeta primers. The data were produced by immunoSEQ multiplex PCR, yet TCRdb's version contains in-frame clones alone and is incomplete. The sample records some 170,000 clones, 65% to 85% being singletons. The source material was PBMCs. All receptors come from a woman aged 50 to 60 in good health and CMV-seropositive.

This clone was seen many times. The chain links TRBV5-4 to TRBJ2-3; 8 bases align to TRBD2. V was clipped by 1 base and J by 6 bases; unmatched bases: 4. The CDR3 runs to 14 residues. Germline V gene data show CDR1 as SGHNT and CDR2 as YYREEE (reference sequence). Here the CDR3 reads CASSLRGGSDTQYF. For the CDR3, the DNA is TGTGCCAGCAGCTTGCGGGGGGGATCCGATACGCAGTATTTT.

The rearrangement uses TRBV19 and TRBJ2-7; 7 bases align to TRBD2. Trimming at V came to 4 bases and at J to 1 base, leaving 4 bases not matched to a gene. Germline-derived CDR1 and CDR2 are LNHDA and SQIVND (reference sequence). The CDR3 loop spans 14 amino acids. The CDR3 reads CASSTPGGSYEQYF. The CDR3 nucleotides read TGTGCCAGTAGTACACCGGGGGGTTCCTACGAGCAGTACTTC.

The chain recombines TRBV7-9 with TRBJ2-5; D is unclear. The CDR3 is made up of 15 amino acids. Trimming removed 3 bases at V and 4 bases at J, with 15 bases between. The V gene's germline CDR1 is SEHNR and CDR2 FQNEAQ (reference sequence). As DNA, the CDR3 is TGTGCCAGCAGCTTCGGTGTTGTCGTCGGAGAGACCCAGTACTTC. Encoded protein: CASSFGVVVGETQYF.

The gene calls are TRBV2 and TRBJ2-5; the D gene is possibly TRBD1 (6 bases). Germline CDR1 is SNHLY and CDR2 is FYNNEI. Trimming pared 6 bases from V and 3 bases from J, leaving 11 bases between. CDR3 length: 13 residues. The CDR3 nucleotides are TGTGCCAGCAGGGGGGACAACAAAGAGACCCAGTACTTC. Translated, it gives CASRGDNKETQYF.

The chain links TRBV19 to TRBJ1-2; the D gene is possibly TRBD1 (6 bases). This CDR3 contains 15 residues. Germline CDR1 reads LNHDA; CDR2 reads SQIVND (reference sequence). V was pared by 5 bases and J by 6 bases, with 19 bases between. DNA of the CDR3: TGTGCCAGTAGTGCCGGACAGCTCCTATCGGATGGCTACACCTTC. It encodes CASSAGQLLSDGYTF.

The chain combines TRBV19 with TRBJ2-7, with 7 bases lining up with TRBD1. Germline V gene sequence: CDR1 LNHDA, CDR2 SQIVND (reference sequence). V lost 3 bases, J lost 3 bases, and 8 bases stayed unmatched. This CDR3 region has 15 residues. CDR3 sequence reads: CASSIIGQAGYEQYF. The CDR3 DNA reads as TGTGCCAGTAGTATCATAGGACAGGCTGGCTACGAGCAGTACTTC. The variable domain in full, with the rest retrieved from reference TRBV19 and TRBJ2-7, is DGGITQSPKYLFRKEGQNVTLSCEQNLNHDAMYWYRQDPGQGLRLIYYSQIVNDFQKGDIAEGYSVSREKKESFPLTVTSAQKNPTAFYLCASSIIGQAGYEQYFGPGTRLTVT.

The rearrangement links TRBV5-6 to TRBJ2-5; 7 bases align to TRBD1. V lost 3 bases, J lost 3 bases, and 2 bases stayed unmatched. Germline V gene lookup returns CDR1 SGHDT and CDR2 YYEEEE. CDR3 length: 13 residues. DNA for the CDR3: TGTGCCAGCAGCTCCGACAGGGAAGAGACCCAGTACTTC. It specifies CASSSDREETQYF.

The chain employs TRBV5-4 and TRBJ1-3; D unclear. Germline CDR1 reads SGHNT; CDR2 reads YYREEE (reference sequence). This CDR3 contains 16 residues. Trimming took off 2 bases at V and 0 bases at J, with 12 bases between the two ends. The CDR3 coding sequence is TGTGCCAGCAGCTTCTGGACTGCGAGCTCTGGAAACACCATATATTTT. Protein product: CASSFWTASSGNTIYF.

The rearrangement uses TRBV2 and TRBJ1-5; unclear D gene. The CDR3 has 16 residues. Germline V gene sequence: CDR1 SNHLY, CDR2 FYNNEI. V dropped 6 bases and J dropped 0 bases, with 15 bases sitting between them. The CDR3 spells CASRDFSDYSNQPQHF. The CDR3 DNA reads as TGTGCCAGCAGAGACTTTTCAGATTATAGCAATCAGCCCCAGCATTTT.

This clone was found a few times. The V gene is TRBV7-6, the J gene TRBJ2-7, with D perhaps matching TRBD2 (7 bases). The CDR3 is made up of 16 amino acids. Trimming left V 6 bases short and J 5 bases short, with 23 bases between. CDR1 and CDR2 (germline): SGHVS, FNYEAQ. CDR3 protein: CASSLGGGVGYDEQYF. Written as DNA, the CDR3 is TGTGCCAGCAGTCTAGGGGGGGGTGTTGGATACGACGAGCAGTACTTC.

The chain couples TRBV15 to TRBJ1-4, with a tentative D call TRBD1 (5 bases). The CDR3 has 15 residues. Germline V gene data show CDR1 as LNHNV and CDR2 as YYDKDF (reference sequence). Trimming took off 1 base at V and 8 bases at J, with 14 bases between the two ends. CDR3: CATSRGNRNGEKLFF. CDR3 nucleotides: TGTGCCACCAGCAGAGGCAACAGGAACGGGGAAAAACTGTTTTTT.

This chain connects TRBV27 to TRBJ1-4; TRBD1 matches 7 bases. With 4 bases clipped from V and 7 bases from J, the junction kept 3 bases outside the gene matches. This CDR3 spans 13 amino acids. CDR1 and CDR2 from the germline V gene are MNHEY and SMNVEV (reference sequence). CDR3 nucleotides: TGTGCCAGCAGTTCCTGGACAGGTGAAAAACTGTTTTTT. As protein: CASSSWTGEKLFF.

This clone was seen a few times. The J gene is TRBJ2-7, the V gene TRBV6-5; D is perhaps TRBD1 (5 bases). The CDR3 loop spans 16 amino acids. Trimming stripped 0 bases from V and 0 bases from J, with 12 bases between. Germline lookup yields CDR1 MNHEY and CDR2 SVGAGI. CDR3 DNA: TGTGCCAGCAGTTACTCTGGGGCGCCTGGCTCCTACGAGCAGTACTTC. This codes for CASSYSGAPGSYEQYF.

This rearrangement joins TRBV5-4 to TRBJ2-2; D not resolved. V was shortened by 4 bases and J by 4 bases, with 11 bases between the two germline ends. Germline V gene data show CDR1 as SGHNT and CDR2 as YYREEE (reference sequence). The CDR3 runs to 14 residues. The CDR3 region is CASSPGRSTGELFF. The CDR3 DNA follows: TGTGCCAGCAGCCCTGGCAGGTCCACCGGGGAGCTGTTTTTT.

This clone has only a few counts. This chain connects TRBV7-7 to TRBJ2-4, with 7 bases aligning to TRBD2. Germline V gene lookup returns CDR1 SSHAT and CDR2 FNYEAQ (reference sequence). Trimming removed 11 bases from V and 0 bases from J; junction bases left unmatched: 10. The CDR3 totals 15 residues. CDR3 nucleotides: TGTGCCCCGGAGGAGGGGAGGGTAGCCAAAAACATTCAGTACTTC. Translated: CAPEEGRVAKNIQYF.

This clone was seen once. The V gene is TRBV7-2, the J gene TRBJ1-1; D is unclear. V was trimmed by 1 base and J by 5 bases, leaving 14 bases between them. In germline, CDR1 is SGHTA, CDR2 FQGNSA. The CDR3 runs 15 residues. Here the CDR3 reads CASSLGAGSGTEAFF. CDR3 nucleotide sequence: TGTGCCAGCAGCTTAGGGGCCGGCAGTGGGACTGAAGCTTTCTTT.

The rearrangement links TRBV6-1 to TRBJ1-3, with 10 bases lining up with TRBD1. There are 15 residues in the CDR3. Germline lookup yields CDR1 MNHNS and CDR2 SASEGT. The V gene end was trimmed by 5 bases and the J gene end by 4 bases; junction bases not matched to a gene: 5. This CDR3 reads CASSWDRGTGNTIYF. The CDR3 DNA reads TGTGCCAGCAGTTGGGACAGGGGAACAGGAAACACCATATATTTT.

This chain links TRBV6-6 with TRBJ2-1; D is perhaps TRBD1 (6 bases). The germline V and J ends were trimmed by 5 bases and 7 bases, with 12 bases remaining between them. From germline, CDR1 is MNHNY and CDR2 SVGAGI (reference sequence). CDR3 size: 13 residues. CDR3 protein: CASSPGVGNEQFF. The CDR3 DNA follows: TGTGCCAGCAGTCCAGGGGTTGGGAATGAGCAGTTCTTC.

V usage is TRBV6-5 and J usage is TRBJ1-1; 8 nucleotides line up with TRBD1. Trimming cost V 2 bases and J 0 bases; bases outside gene matches: 5. CDR1 MNHEY and CDR2 SVGAGI come from the germline V gene. The CDR3 runs 16 residues. CDR3 amino acids: CASSYEGDRLNTEAFF. CDR3 sequence (DNA): TGTGCCAGCAGTTACGAGGGGGACAGGCTGAACACTGAAGCTTTCTTT.